This T cell receptor (beta chain) derives from a study of OX40 agonist ivuxolimab in advanced cancers. Looking at the study overall: Ivuxolimab was a fully human IgG2 agonistic monoclonal antibody targeting the costimulatory receptor OX40 (CD134). Partial responses were achieved by three dose-escalation patients, of whom one had hepatocellular carcinoma and two had cutaneous melanoma. Peripheral TCRbeta sequencing aimed to test whether ivuxolimab altered TCR sequence diversity and caused clonal T-cell expansion. The monotherapy dose-escalation portion (N ≈ 57 patients) of the phase I ivuxolimab trial is reported in the paper. In the dose-escalation cohort, 82.7% of patients were male, and the mean age was approximately 60 years, with a range of roughly 20 to 79. Among the approximately 54 dose-escalation patients, about 20 had hepatocellular carcinoma, roughly 15 melanoma, 9 renal cell carcinoma and 9 head and neck cancer. Intravenous ivuxolimab was administered to patients every 2 weeks at six dose levels: 0.01, 0.1, 0.3, 1.5, 3 and 10 mg/kg. Patients were allowed to have had prior anti-PD-1, anti-PD-L1 or anti-CTLA-4 therapy, and more than 35% of the dose-escalation patients had been treated with checkpoint inhibitors. Points the paper makes about the study in general: Partial responders in the 0.1-3.0 mg/kg groups had among the lowest normalized peripheral clonal expansion, especially among CD8+ T cells. Low levels of normalized T-cell clonal expansion were also seen in some nonresponding patients. Antigen specificity was not determined for the clonally expanded peripheral T cells. At doses from 0.1 to 3.0 mg/kg, clonal expansion was seen in both CD4+ and CD8+ blood T cells between baseline and week 6. After ivuxolimab, expanded clones were on average more numerous among CD8+ T cells than among CD4+ T cells.

Ends trimmed: V by 1 base, J by 2 bases; bases unmatched to a gene: 5. Per the germline V gene, MGHRA is the CDR1 and YSYEKL is the CDR2. The CDR3 measures 17 amino acids from cysteine to phenylalanine. Only CDR3 DNA remains: 51 bases, in frame from the first base. Patients with autoimmune disease history or receiving systemic immunosuppression were excluded from the trial. Peripheral blood for TCR sequencing was collected from all dose cohorts at baseline, on cycle 4 day 1, and on cycle 7 day 1. The samples were taken from a phase I, first-in-human, multicenter, open-label dose-escalation trial of ivuxolimab. Adults with locally advanced or metastatic melanoma, renal cell, hepatocellular, or head and neck squamous cell carcinoma were enrolled in the trial. CD4+ and CD8+ T cells were sorted separately from peripheral blood before TCR sequencing. To sequence the TCRbeta CDR3 region, genomic DNA was isolated from the sorted cells. The immunoSEQ Assay was used to sequence the TCRbeta CDR3 regions. The clones in this table, taken by TCRdb from immuneACCESS, are in-frame only. Not every clone is retained; where verified, under half of the shortfall comes from an unresolved V gene, and the cause of the rest is unknown. For this sample there are around 50,000 clones; approximately 90% appear just once. The ten largest account for 31% of the sample.

This clone was seen only once. Its antigen is unknown. No base quality values were provided; no much bigger clone lies one nucleotide off. The sequence was obtained from an adult with an advanced solid tumor such as melanoma, head and neck, liver or kidney cancer. The chain uses TRBV4-1 and TRBJ2-5; 12 bases in the junction line up with TRBD1. Material: CD4+ or CD8+ T cells sorted from blood, obtained in a trial of the OX40 agonist ivuxolimab. CDR3 reads: CASSQGDRGRWQETQYF. Here is the DNA: TGCGCCAGCAGCCAAGGGGACAGGGGGCGCTGGCAAGAGACCCAGTACTTC.